The 2 T cell receptor beta chains presented below share a single source sample, sequenced in a study of T cells expressing NK-cell markers (dated by TCRdb to about 2020). Receptor amplification or capture employed 5' RACE. The sequencing machine was an Illumina HiSeq 2000. TCRdb reprocessed the reads, and each CDR3 protein sequence is entered once, without DNA. The table for this sample lists some 300,000 distinct CDR3 sequences. The ten biggest clones cover 0.3% to 0.45% of the sample. Sequencing used blood T cells: a sorted CD56 or NKG2C T cell subset, CD4+ or CD8+ T cells, or bulk PBMC T cells (not recorded which). The receptors come from a man between 18 and 29 years old in good health. Donor details come from another sample of the same person, matched by shared clones.

This chain links TRBV29-1 with TRBJ2-7. This CDR3 is built from 13 residues. Germline assignment: CDR1 SQVTM and CDR2 ANQGSEA. The CDR3: CSVGYKRTYEQYF.

The chain uses TRBV10-3 and TRBJ2-5; there is no DNA to check the TCRdb D call of TRBD1. Germline CDR1 is ENHRY and CDR2 is SYGVKD. The CDR3 covers 16 residues. Here the CDR3 reads CAISESTDRGLETQYF.